This T cell receptor (beta chain) was obtained from a study of human thymus T cells. Study-wide results and limits: Related research described thymic repertoires that were highly overlapping among unrelated individuals. Among thymic and blood repertoires, usage of V and J genes appeared biased.

During corrective heart surgery, resections were taken, and the thymus tissue came from them. Donors consisted of healthy Finnish infants (having corrective surgery for congenital heart defects). Concerning this clone: Antigen unknown.

Using immunoSEQ multiplex PCR, the repertoire was profiled, and TCRdb retains in-frame clones only, with some absent. Of roughly 130,000 clones listed, around 94% are singletons. Germline lookup yields CDR1 LNHDA and CDR2 SQIVND (reference sequence). The length of the CDR3 is 16 residues. Trimming took 6 bases from V and 0 from J, leaving 15 bases between them. Sequencing was done on a sample of thymus tissue. This rearrangement joins TRBV19 to TRBJ1-5; D uncertain. This receptor was identified in a boy under three years old with a congenital heart defect but otherwise immunologically healthy. CDR3 nucleotides: TGTGCCAGTAGCTATTTGGCGGGGTATAGCAATCAGCCCCAGCATTTT. This encodes CASSYLAGYSNQPQHF. Combining the CDR3 with reference TRBV19 and TRBJ1-5 gives the whole variable domain DGGITQSPKYLFRKEGQNVTLSCEQNLNHDAMYWYRQDPGQGLRLIYYSQIVNDFQKGDIAEGYSVSREKKESFPLTVTSAQKNPTAFYLCASSYLAGYSNQPQHFGDGTRLSIL.